The clone carrying this T cell receptor (beta chain) was observed at least ten times. Its antigen is not known. The sample is drawn from a study of T cells after yellow fever vaccination. Overall study results and limits: Though it reached lower strength, the secondary response hit its peak faster, day 5 versus 15. Abundant bulk-derived clonotypes could contaminate FACS-sorted repertoires. Reappearance after the booster was seen for most primary-vaccination clones, at 95% to 98% CD4 and about 90% CD8.

Germline lookup yields CDR1 MNHEY and CDR2 SVGEGT. The CDR3 is 17 residues long. V trimming: 2 bases; J trimming: 0 bases; junction bases outside the gene matches: 9. Template-switching 5'RACE yielded the TCR cDNA; a universal primer site and UMIs were added in the process. TCRdb itself ran the 5' RACE reads through MiXCR, one entry per CDR3 protein. The table has around 310,000 distinct CDR3 sequences, roughly 4.3% seen once. This receptor was taken from a man in his late teens or twenties who received the YFV17D yellow fever vaccine. The specimen comprised PBMCs, sampled 5 days after the yellow fever booster vaccination. This chain joins TRBV6-2 or TRBV6-3 and TRBJ2-7, with 8 nucleotides matching TRBD2. The CDR3 sequence: CASSYPLGRGGSYEQYF. The CDR3 DNA reads as TGTGCCAGCAGTTACCCCCTCGGGAGGGGAGGCTCCTACGAGCAGTACTTC.